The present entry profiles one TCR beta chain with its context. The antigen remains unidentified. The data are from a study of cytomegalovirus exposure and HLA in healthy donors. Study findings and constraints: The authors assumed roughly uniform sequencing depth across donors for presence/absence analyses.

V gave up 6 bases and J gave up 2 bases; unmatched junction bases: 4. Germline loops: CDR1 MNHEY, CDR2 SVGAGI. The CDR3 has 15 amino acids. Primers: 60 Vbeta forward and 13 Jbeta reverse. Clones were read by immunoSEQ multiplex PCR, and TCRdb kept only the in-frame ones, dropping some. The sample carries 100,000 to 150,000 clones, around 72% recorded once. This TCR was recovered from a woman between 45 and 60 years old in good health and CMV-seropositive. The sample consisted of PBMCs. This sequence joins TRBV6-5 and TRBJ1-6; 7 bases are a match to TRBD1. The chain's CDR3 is CASSRGTAYNSPLHF. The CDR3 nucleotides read TGTGCCAGCAGCCGTGGGACAGCCTATAATTCACCCCTCCACTTT.